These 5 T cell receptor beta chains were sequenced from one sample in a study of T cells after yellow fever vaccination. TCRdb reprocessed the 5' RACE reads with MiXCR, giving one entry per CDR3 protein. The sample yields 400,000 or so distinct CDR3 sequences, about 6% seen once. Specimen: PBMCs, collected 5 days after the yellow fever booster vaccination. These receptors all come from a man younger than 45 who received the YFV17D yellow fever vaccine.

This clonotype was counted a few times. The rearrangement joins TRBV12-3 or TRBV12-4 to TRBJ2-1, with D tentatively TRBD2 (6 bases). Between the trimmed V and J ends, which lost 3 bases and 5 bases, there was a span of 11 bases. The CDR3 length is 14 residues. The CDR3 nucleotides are TGTGCCAGCAGTTTGGGGGGACCCCACAATGAGCAGTTCTTC. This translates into CASSLGGPHNEQFF.

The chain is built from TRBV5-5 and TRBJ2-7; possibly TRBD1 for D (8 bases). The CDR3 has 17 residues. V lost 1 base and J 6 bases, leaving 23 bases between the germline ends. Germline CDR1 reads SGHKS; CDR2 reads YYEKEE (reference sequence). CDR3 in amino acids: CASSLLPRQGRVLEQYF. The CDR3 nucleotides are TGTGCCAGCAGCTTGCTCCCGCGACAGGGGAGGGTCCTCGAGCAGTACTTC.

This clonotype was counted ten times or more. The CDR3 sequence is CASIGQPNTGELFF. The CDR3 DNA sequence: TGTGCCAGTATTGGCCAGCCGAACACCGGGGAGCTGTTTTTT. This sequence joins TRBV19 and TRBJ2-2; the D is unclear. Trimming stripped 7 bases from V and 0 bases from J, with 9 bases between. Germline V gene lookup returns CDR1 LNHDA and CDR2 SQIVND (reference sequence). The CDR3 totals 14 residues.

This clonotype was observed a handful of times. The CDR3 reads CASSPAPGLASDNEQFF. CDR3 coding DNA: TGTGCCAGCTCACCAGCGCCGGGACTAGCGTCGGACAATGAGCAGTTCTTC. This chain joins TRBV18 and TRBJ2-1; TRBD2 aligns across 10 bases. CDR3 size: 17 residues. J lost 5 bases, V lost 2 bases, and 9 bases had no gene match. Germline values: CDR1 KGHSH, CDR2 LQKENI. Full variable domain (remainder filled in from reference TRBV18 and TRBJ2-1): NAGVMQNPRHLVRRRGQEARLRCSPMKGHSHVYWYRQLPEEGLKFMVYLQKENIIDESGMPKERFSAEFPKEGPSILRIQQVVRGDSAAYFCASSPAPGLASDNEQFFGPGTRLTVL.

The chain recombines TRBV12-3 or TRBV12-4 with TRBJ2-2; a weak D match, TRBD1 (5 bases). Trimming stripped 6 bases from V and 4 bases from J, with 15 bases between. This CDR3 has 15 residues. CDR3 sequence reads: CASSYRSGRTGELFF. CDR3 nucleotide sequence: TGTGCCAGCAGCTACCGGTCAGGGCGCACCGGGGAGCTGTTTTTT.